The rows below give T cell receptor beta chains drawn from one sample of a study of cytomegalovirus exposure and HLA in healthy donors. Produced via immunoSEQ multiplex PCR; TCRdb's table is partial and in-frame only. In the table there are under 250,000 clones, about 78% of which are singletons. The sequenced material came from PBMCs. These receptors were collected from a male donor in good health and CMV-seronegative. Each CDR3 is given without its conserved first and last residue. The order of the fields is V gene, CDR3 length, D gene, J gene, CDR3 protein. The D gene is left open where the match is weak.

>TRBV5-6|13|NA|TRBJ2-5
ASSFGTHPSETQY
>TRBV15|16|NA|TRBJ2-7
ATSIASLSSRVSYEQY
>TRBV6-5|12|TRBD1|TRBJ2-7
ASSYLRRGNEQY
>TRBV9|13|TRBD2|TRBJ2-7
ASSPRTSGSYEQY
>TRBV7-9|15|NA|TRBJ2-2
SSSLARLVRNTGELF
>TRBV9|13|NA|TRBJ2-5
ASSVAATLRETQY
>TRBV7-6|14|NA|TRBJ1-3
ASSPTQGASGNTIY
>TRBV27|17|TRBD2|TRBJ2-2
ASSPQLAGGPGNTGELF
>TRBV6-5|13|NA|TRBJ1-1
ASSRTGQGGTEAF
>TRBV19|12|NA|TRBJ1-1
ASSIAHTNTEAF
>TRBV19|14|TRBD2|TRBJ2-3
ASSRTSEHYTDTQY
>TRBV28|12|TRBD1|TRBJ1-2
ASSTGQGARGYT
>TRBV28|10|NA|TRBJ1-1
ASIVSGGGPI
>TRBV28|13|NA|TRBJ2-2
ASKEFEGGNGELF
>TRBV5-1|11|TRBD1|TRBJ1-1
ASSLDRAARAF
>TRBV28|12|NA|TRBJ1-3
ASHDIGAGNTIY
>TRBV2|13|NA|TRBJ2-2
ASRKNQGRTGELF
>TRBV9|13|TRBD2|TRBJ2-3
ASSSTSDAWDTQY
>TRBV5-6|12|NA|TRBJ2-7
ASSPGGSLYEQY
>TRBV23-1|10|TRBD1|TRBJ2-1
APGQANNEQF
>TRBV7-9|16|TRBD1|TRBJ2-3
ASSSTERYRGLTDTQY
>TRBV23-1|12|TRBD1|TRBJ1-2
ASRGGDRIYGYT
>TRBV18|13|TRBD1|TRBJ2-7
ASSPRDSYPYEQY
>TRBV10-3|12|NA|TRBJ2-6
AISDPGGANVLT
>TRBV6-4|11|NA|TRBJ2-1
ASSERVNNEQF
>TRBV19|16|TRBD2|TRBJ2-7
ASSIGLAGGLVDYEQY
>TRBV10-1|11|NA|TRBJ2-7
ASSESPFSEQY
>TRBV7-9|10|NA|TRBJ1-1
ASSLTITEAF
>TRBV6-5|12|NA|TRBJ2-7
ASSRDINPHEQY
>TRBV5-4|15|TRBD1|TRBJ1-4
ASSPAGTGGVSEKLF
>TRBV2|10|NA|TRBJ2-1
ASRPWGGEQF
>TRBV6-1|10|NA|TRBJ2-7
ASRRDSYEQY
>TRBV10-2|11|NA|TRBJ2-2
ASRYTNTGELF
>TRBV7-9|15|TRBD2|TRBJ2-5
SSSWTTGGSGRETQY
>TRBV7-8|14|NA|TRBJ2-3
ASSLIGGSSTDTQY
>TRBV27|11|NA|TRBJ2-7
ASSQTITYEQY
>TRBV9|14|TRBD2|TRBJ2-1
ASSPRASGIYNEQF
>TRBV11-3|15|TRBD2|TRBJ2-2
ASSSHGLAGAVGELF
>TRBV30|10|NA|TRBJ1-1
AWSVLEGETF
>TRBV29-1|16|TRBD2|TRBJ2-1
SVEIKGTSGSEWDEQF
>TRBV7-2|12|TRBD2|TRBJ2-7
ASSISGGGYEQY
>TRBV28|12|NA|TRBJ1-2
ASSLRGSNYGYT
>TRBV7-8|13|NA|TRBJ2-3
ASSARELAADTQY
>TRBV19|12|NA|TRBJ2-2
ASRGGYNTGELF
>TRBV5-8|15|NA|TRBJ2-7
ASSLARFRGSYRLQY
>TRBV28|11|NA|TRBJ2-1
ASSAYLGGEQF
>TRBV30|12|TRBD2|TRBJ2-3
AWSQLAGGNTQY
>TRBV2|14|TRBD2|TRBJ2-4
ASRAIAGEAKNIQY
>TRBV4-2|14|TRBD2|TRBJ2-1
ASSQDLAGVYNEQF
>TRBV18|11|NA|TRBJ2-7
ASSPDLGSEQY
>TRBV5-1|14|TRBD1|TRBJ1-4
ASTLLGQGGGEKLF